What follows is one T cell receptor (beta chain) and its context. What it recognizes is unknown. This sample was included in a study of T-cell reconstitution after alpha-beta-depleted transplantation in children. General study points: Among T cells one year after transplant, newly produced cells accounted for most counts and diversity. Recipient T cells and thymic progenitors that survived were the source of the high TCRbeta diversity seen at day 60 in some patients.

The CDR3 is made up of 17 amino acids. A library of TCRbeta sequences, prepared with unique molecular identifiers, was generated. TCRdb passed the PCR reads through MiXCR, listing each CDR3 protein once. The sample holds 200,000 to 300,000 distinct CDR3 sequences, 6.5% to 9% seen once. The specimen comprised PBMCs, mostly from graft donor cells, sampled 180 days after TCRalphabeta/CD19-depleted stem cell transplant. The chain combines TRBV5-2 with TRBJ2-4; the DNA was not compared with TRBD2, the D call given in the table. TRBV5-2 is listed as a pseudogene. This receptor was taken from a male patient younger than 18 who had a stem cell transplant for acute lymphoblastic leukemia, so the T cells may come from the graft donor. CDR3 coding DNA: TGTGCCATGGGCCCCGATTTCCGGGCCCTAGCCAAAAACATTCAGTACTTC. Its protein is CAMGPDFRALAKNIQYF.